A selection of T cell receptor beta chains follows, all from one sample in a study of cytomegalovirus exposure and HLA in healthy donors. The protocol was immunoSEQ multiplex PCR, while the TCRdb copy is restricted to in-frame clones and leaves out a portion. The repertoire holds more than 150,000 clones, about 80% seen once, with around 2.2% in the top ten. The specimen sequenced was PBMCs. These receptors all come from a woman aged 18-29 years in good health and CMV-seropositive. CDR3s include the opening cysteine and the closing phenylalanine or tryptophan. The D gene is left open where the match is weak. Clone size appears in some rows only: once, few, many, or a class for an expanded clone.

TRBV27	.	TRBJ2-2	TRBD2	CASSLLATSGGAYTGELFF	TGTGCCAGCAGTCTCCTTGCGACTAGCGGGGGGGCGTACACCGGGGAGCTGTTTTTT
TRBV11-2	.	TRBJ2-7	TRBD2	CASSPLGAGGPRYEQYF	TGTGCCAGCAGCCCCCTGGGTGCGGGGGGGCCGCGATACGAGCAGTACTTC
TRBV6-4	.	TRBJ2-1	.	CASSVEGYGEQFF	TGTGCCAGCAGTGTAGAGGGATACGGTGAGCAGTTCTTC
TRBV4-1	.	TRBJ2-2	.	CASSQTYKQNTGELFF	TGCGCCAGCAGCCAGACATACAAACAGAACACCGGGGAGCTGTTTTTT
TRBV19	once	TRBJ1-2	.	CASSIRRGNYGYTF	TGTGCCAGTAGTATCCGTCGAGGGAACTATGGCTACACCTTC
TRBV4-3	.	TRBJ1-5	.	CASSQDYSGGLVAQHF	TGCGCCAGCAGCCAAGATTACTCCGGGGGTTTGGTAGCCCAGCATTTT
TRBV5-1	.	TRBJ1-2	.	CASSSGDSYGEHGYTF	TGCGCCAGCAGCTCGGGAGACAGTTATGGGGAACATGGCTACACCTTC
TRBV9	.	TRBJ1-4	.	CASSVGPAGKLFF	TGTGCCAGCAGCGTAGGCCCCGCCGGGAAACTGTTTTTT
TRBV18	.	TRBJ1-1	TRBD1	CASSPGRGRRTTEAFF	TGTGCCAGCTCACCAGGCAGGGGGCGAAGGACGACTGAAGCTTTCTTT
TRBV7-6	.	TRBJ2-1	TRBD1	CASSLVLGQGIHEQFF	TGTGCCAGCAGCTTAGTATTGGGACAGGGAATCCATGAGCAGTTCTTC
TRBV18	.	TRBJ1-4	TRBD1	CASSPGQGALQLFF	TGTGCCAGCTCACCGGGACAGGGGGCCCTCCAACTGTTTTTT
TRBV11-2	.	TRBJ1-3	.	CASSFQGSGNTIYF	TGTGCCAGCAGCTTTCAGGGCTCTGGAAACACCATATATTTT
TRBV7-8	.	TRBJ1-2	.	CASSLVGRAYGYTF	TGTGCCAGCAGCTTAGTTGGCAGGGCCTATGGCTACACCTTC
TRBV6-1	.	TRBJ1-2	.	CASIRHPGYGYTF	TGTGCCAGCATACGGCACCCAGGGTATGGCTACACCTTC
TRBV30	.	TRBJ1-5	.	CAWSNFSNQPQHF	TGTGCCTGGAGTAACTTTAGCAATCAGCCCCAGCATTTT
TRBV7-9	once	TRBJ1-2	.	CASSFQQGQRGYTF	TGTGCCAGCAGCTTTCAACAGGGCCAGCGTGGCTACACCTTC
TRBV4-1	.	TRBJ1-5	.	CASSQDGAGGSNQPQHF	TGCGCCAGCAGCCAAGACGGGGCGGGGGGAAGCAATCAGCCCCAGCATTTT
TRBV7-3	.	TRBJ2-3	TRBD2	CASSLVAGGTDTQYF	TGTGCCAGCAGCCTAGTAGCGGGGGGCACAGATACGCAGTATTTT
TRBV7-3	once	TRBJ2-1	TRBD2	CASSYAGGQNEQFF	TGTGCCAGCAGCTACGCGGGGGGGCAAAATGAGCAGTTCTTC
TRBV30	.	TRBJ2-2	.	CAWTRSQGNTGELFF	TGTGCCTGGACCCGGAGCCAGGGTAACACCGGGGAGCTGTTTTTT
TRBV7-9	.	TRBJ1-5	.	CASSLEQGGQPQHF	TGTGCCAGCAGCTTGGAGCAGGGAGGCCAGCCCCAGCATTTT
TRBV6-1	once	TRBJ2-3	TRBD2	CASSEARGGADTQYF	TGTGCCAGCAGTGAAGCGCGGGGGGGCGCAGATACGCAGTATTTT
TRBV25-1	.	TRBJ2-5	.	CASSEYGRVETQYF	TGTGCCAGCAGTGAATACGGCAGGGTGGAGACCCAGTACTTC
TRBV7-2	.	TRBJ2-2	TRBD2	CASSFSAGAVTGELFF	TGTGCCAGCAGCTTCTCAGCGGGGGCAGTCACCGGGGAGCTGTTTTTT
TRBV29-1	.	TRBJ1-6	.	CSVGGGENNSPLHF	TGCAGCGTTGGAGGGGGGGAGAATAATTCACCCCTCCACTTT
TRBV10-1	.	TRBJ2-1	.	CASSDGLSGEQFF	TGCGCCAGCAGTGACGGACTCTCTGGTGAGCAGTTCTTC
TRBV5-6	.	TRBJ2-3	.	CASSSLRGTDTQYF	TGTGCCAGCAGCTCCCTCCGGGGAACAGATACGCAGTATTTT
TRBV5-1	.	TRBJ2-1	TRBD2	CASSLSGGAYNEQFF	TGCGCCAGCAGCCTTAGCGGGGGGGCTTACAATGAGCAGTTCTTC
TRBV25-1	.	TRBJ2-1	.	CASSDGRGRREQFF	TGTGCCAGCAGTGATGGTCGGGGAAGGAGAGAGCAGTTCTTC
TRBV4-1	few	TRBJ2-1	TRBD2	CASSQESSGGVREQFF	TGCGCCAGCAGCCAAGAATCTAGCGGGGGGGTTAGGGAGCAGTTCTTC
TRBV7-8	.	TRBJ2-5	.	CASSHPQVQETQYF	TGTGCCAGCAGCCACCCACAGGTGCAAGAGACCCAGTACTTC
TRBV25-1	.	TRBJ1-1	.	CASSDRGTVTEAFF	TGTGCCAGCAGTGACCGGGGGACGGTCACTGAAGCTTTCTTT
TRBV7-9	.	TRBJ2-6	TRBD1	CASRPKLQGAGANVLTF	TGTGCCAGCAGACCAAAATTACAGGGGGCTGGGGCCAACGTCCTGACTTTC
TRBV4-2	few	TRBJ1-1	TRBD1	CASSQDPGQGSGLGAFF	TGTGCCAGCAGCCAAGATCCGGGACAGGGCTCTGGCCTGGGGGCTTTCTTT